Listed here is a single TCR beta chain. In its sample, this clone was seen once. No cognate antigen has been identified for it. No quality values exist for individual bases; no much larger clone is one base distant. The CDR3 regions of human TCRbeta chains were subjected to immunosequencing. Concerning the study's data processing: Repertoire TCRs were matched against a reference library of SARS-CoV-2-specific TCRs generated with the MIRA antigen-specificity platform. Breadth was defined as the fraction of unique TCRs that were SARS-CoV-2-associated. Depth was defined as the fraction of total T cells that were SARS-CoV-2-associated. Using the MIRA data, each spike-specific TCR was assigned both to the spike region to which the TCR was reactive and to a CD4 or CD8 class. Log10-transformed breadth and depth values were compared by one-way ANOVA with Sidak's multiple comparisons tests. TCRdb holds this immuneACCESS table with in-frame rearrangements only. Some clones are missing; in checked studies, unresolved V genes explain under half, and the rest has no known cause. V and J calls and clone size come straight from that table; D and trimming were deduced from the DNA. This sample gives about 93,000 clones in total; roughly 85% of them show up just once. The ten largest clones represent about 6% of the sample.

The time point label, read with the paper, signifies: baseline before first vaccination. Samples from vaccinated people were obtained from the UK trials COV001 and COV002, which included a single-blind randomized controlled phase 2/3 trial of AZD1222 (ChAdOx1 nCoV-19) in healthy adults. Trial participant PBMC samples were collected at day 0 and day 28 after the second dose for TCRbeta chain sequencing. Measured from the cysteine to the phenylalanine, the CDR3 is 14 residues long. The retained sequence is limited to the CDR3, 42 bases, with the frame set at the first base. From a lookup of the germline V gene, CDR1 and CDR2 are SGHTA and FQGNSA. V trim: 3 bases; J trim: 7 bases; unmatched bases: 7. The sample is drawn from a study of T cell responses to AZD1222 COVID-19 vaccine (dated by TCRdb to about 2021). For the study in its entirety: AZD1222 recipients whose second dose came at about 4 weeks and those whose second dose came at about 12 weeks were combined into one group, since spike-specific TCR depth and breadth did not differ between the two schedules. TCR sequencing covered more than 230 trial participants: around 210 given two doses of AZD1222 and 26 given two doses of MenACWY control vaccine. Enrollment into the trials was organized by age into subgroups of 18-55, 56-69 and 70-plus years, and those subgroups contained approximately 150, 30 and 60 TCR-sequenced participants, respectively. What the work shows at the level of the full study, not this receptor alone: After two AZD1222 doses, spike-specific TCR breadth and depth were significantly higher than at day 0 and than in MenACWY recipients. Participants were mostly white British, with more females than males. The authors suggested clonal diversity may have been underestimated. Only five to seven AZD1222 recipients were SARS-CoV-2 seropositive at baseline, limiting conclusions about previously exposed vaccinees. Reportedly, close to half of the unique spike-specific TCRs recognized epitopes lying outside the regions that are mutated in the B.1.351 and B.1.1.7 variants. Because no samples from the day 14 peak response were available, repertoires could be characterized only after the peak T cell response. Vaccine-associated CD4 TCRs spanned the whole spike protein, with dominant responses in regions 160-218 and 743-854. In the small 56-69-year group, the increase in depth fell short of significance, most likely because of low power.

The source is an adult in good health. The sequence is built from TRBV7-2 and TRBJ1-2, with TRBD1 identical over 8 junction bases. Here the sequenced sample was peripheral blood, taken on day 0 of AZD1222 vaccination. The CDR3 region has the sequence CASSFDRGKGGYTF. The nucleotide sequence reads TGTGCCAGCAGCTTCGACAGGGGAAAGGGTGGCTACACCTTC.